Listed below are T cell receptor beta chains from one sample, sequenced in a study of neurological immune-mediated disorders. TCRdb independently ran MiXCR on the 5' RACE reads; one entry per CDR3 protein. The sample has about 66,000 distinct CDR3 sequences; roughly 3.6% are singletons. Sequencing was carried out using PBMCs. The receptors shown here come from a young man with multiple sclerosis. Both conserved end residues are part of each CDR3. D genes are given only for firm matches. Not all rows give a size; the values are once, few, many and, for expanded clones, a class.

j_call clone_size v_call d_call cdr3_aa cdr3_nt
TRBJ2-1 many TRBV5-1 . CASRKSGTGMVSYNEQFF TGCGCCAGCAGGAAGAGCGGGACAGGAATGGTTTCCTACAATGAGCAGTTCTTC
TRBJ2-1 many TRBV7-2 . CASSYQGISYNEQFF TGTGCCAGCAGCTATCAGGGCATCTCCTACAATGAGCAGTTCTTC
TRBJ2-7 many TRBV2 TRBD2 CASSERASGVHEQYF TGTGCCAGCAGTGAACGGGCTAGCGGGGTCCACGAGCAGTACTTC
TRBJ2-7 many TRBV12-3/TRBV12-4 . CASSPSAKSYEQYF TGTGCCAGCAGTCCATCAGCGAAAAGCTACGAGCAGTACTTC
TRBJ2-3 many TRBV10-3 . CAISRGDTQYF TGTGCCATCAGCCGGGGAGATACGCAGTATTTT
TRBJ2-3 many TRBV12-3/TRBV12-4 TRBD2 CASTGGLVGPDTQYF TGTGCCAGCACCGGGGGACTAGTCGGCCCAGATACGCAGTATTTT
TRBJ1-1 . TRBV27 TRBD1 CASRPTGPNTEAFF TGTGCCAGCAGGCCGACAGGGCCGAACACTGAAGCTTTCTTT
TRBJ1-2 many TRBV14 . CASSRTGIIPRRDGYTF TGTGCCAGCAGCCGTACTGGGATTATACCACGCCGCGATGGCTACACCTTC
TRBJ1-5 many TRBV27 . CASSLTGYSNQPQHF TGTGCCAGCAGTCTGACGGGTTATAGCAATCAGCCCCAGCATTTT
TRBJ1-2 many TRBV9 . CASSLLGDEGGYTF TGTGCCAGCAGCCTTCTCGGGGACGAGGGTGGCTACACCTTC
TRBJ1-5 many TRBV18 TRBD1 CASSPGQGAGQPQHF TGTGCCAGCTCACCGGGACAGGGGGCGGGTCAGCCCCAGCATTTT
TRBJ2-5 many TRBV20-1 . CSAGGASGWGETQYF TGCAGTGCAGGGGGGGCGAGCGGCTGGGGGGAGACCCAGTACTTC
TRBJ2-7 many TRBV7-9 . CASSPKPYEQYF TGTGCCAGCAGCCCTAAGCCCTACGAGCAGTACTTC
TRBJ2-3 many TRBV5-1 TRBD2 CASRSGTSGYTQYF TGCGCCAGCAGATCCGGGACTAGCGGATATACGCAGTATTTT
TRBJ2-3 many TRBV5-1 . CASSLPGGGDTQYF TGCGCCAGCAGCTTGCCGGGGGGCGGGGATACGCAGTATTTT
TRBJ2-2 many TRBV12-3/TRBV12-4 . CASSLGVTGELFF TGTGCCAGCAGTCTAGGGGTGACCGGGGAGCTGTTTTTT
TRBJ2-7 many TRBV5-1 TRBD2 CASSLDGGEGYEQYF TGCGCCAGCAGCTTGGACGGGGGGGAAGGCTACGAGCAGTACTTC
TRBJ2-7 . TRBV12-3/TRBV12-4 TRBD2 CASSLTSGVVYEQYF TGTGCCAGCAGTCTTACTAGCGGGGTAGTATACGAGCAGTACTTC
TRBJ1-2 many TRBV20-1 . CSARLPGPSNYGYTF TGCAGTGCTAGACTACCGGGACCGTCTAACTATGGCTACACCTTC
TRBJ1-2 many TRBV20-1 . CSASLGREKYGYTF TGCAGTGCTTCGTTAGGACGGGAAAAGTATGGCTACACCTTC
TRBJ2-7 many TRBV20-1 . CSASGPPSYEQYF TGCAGTGCCTCCGGGCCTCCTTCCTACGAGCAGTACTTC
TRBJ2-3 . TRBV20-1 . CSLNIGHSTDTQYF TGCAGTTTAAACATCGGCCATTCCACAGATACGCAGTATTTT
TRBJ2-7 many TRBV5-1 TRBD2 CASRGGVSSYEQYF TGCGCCAGCAGGGGGGGGGTAAGCTCCTACGAGCAGTACTTC
TRBJ2-3 . TRBV20-1 TRBD2 CSARGLAGVPSTDTQYF TGCAGTGCTAGAGGCTTAGCGGGGGTCCCATCCACAGATACGCAGTATTTT
TRBJ2-1 few TRBV5-1 TRBD2 CASRQISGSNEQFF TGCGCCAGCAGGCAAATTAGCGGGAGCAATGAGCAGTTCTTC
TRBJ2-4 many TRBV3-1 . CASSQDTLAKNIQYF TGTGCCAGCAGCCAGGACACGCTAGCCAAAAACATTCAGTACTTC
TRBJ2-3 many TRBV20-1 TRBD2 CSASRLRLAGGYTDTQYF TGCAGTGCTAGTCGGTTAAGGCTAGCGGGGGGATACACAGATACGCAGTATTTT
TRBJ2-7 many TRBV7-6 . CASSLGSGPNYEQYF TGTGCCAGCAGCTTAGGTTCGGGGCCGAACTACGAGCAGTACTTC
TRBJ2-2 many TRBV20-1 TRBD1 CSARDSGQGDTGELFF TGCAGTGCTAGAGATTCGGGACAGGGGGACACCGGGGAGCTGTTTTTT
TRBJ2-3 many TRBV7-9 TRBD1 CASSPPQGVGTDTQYF TGTGCCAGCAGCCCCCCACAGGGGGTGGGCACAGATACGCAGTATTTT
TRBJ1-3 many TRBV11-2 . CASSPGGGGYTIYF TGTGCCAGCAGCCCGGGTGGTGGGGGCTACACCATATATTTT
TRBJ2-2 . TRBV19 TRBD1 CASSSRTGGGTGELFF TGTGCCAGTAGTTCTCGGACAGGGGGAGGGACCGGGGAGCTGTTTTTT
TRBJ1-3 . TRBV29-1 . CSVVIRGGNTIYF TGCAGCGTTGTTATCAGGGGCGGAAACACCATATATTTT
TRBJ2-7 many TRBV7-2 . CASSFAATGFNEQYF TGTGCCAGCAGCTTCGCGGCTACCGGCTTCAACGAGCAGTACTTC
TRBJ2-1 many TRBV7-2 . CASSWGLGEQFF TGTGCCAGCAGCTGGGGGCTAGGAGAGCAGTTCTTC
TRBJ2-2 many TRBV5-1 . CASSLVAENTGELFF TGCGCCAGCAGCTTGGTTGCGGAGAACACCGGGGAGCTGTTTTTT
TRBJ1-2 many TRBV6-5 TRBD1 CASKEDRGRNYGYTF TGTGCCAGCAAGGAGGACAGGGGGCGAAACTATGGCTACACCTTC
TRBJ2-7 . TRBV7-2 TRBD2 CASSFELAISQEQYF TGTGCCAGCAGCTTCGAACTAGCGATCTCCCAAGAGCAGTACTTC
TRBJ2-7 many TRBV20-1 . CSASDSDSYEQYF TGCAGTGCTAGTGACTCGGATTCCTACGAGCAGTACTTC
TRBJ2-7 many TRBV5-5 . CASSLTRARGEQYF TGTGCCAGCAGCTTAACACGGGCTCGGGGCGAGCAGTACTTC